These 17 T cell receptor beta chains share one sample of origin, sequenced in a study of T cell repertoires in cytomegalovirus infection. MiXCR, run by TCRdb on the reads, gives a single entry per CDR3 protein. The data contain 600,000 to 800,000 distinct CDR3 sequences, roughly 26% of them seen just once; the ten biggest clones take up 8%. Sequenced material: CD8+ T cells from PBMCs. The receptors stem from a human donor in good health (CMV status not recorded). Some clones in this sample may be carry-over from other donors' samples.

This clonotype showed up just a few times. This rearrangement joins TRBV20-1 to TRBJ2-3; 13 bases line up with TRBD2. Germline CDR1 reads DFQATT; CDR2 reads SNEGSKA (reference sequence). CDR3 size: 15 residues. The junction had 7 bases not matched to a gene; V was cut back by 5 bases and J by 5 bases. CDR3 in amino acids: CSAPTSGGQGDTQYF. The CDR3 nucleotides read TGCAGTGCTCCGACTAGCGGGGGGCAAGGAGATACGCAGTATTTT.

The chain employs TRBV5-6 and TRBJ2-5; TRBD1 agrees at 9 bases. This CDR3 spans 15 amino acids. Germline CDR1 is SGHDT and CDR2 is YYEEEE. V lost 4 bases to trimming and J lost 5 bases; unmatched junction nucleotides: 9. CDR3 DNA sequence: TGTGCCAGCAGCCCTGATACAGGGGGCTACGAGACCCAGTACTTC. Encoded protein: CASSPDTGGYETQYF.

The chain links TRBV29-1 to TRBJ2-5; D tentatively reads TRBD1 or TRBD2 (5 bases each). Deletions cut 6 bases from V and 2 bases from J, with 13 bases between. Per the germline V gene, CDR1 is SQVTM and CDR2 is ANQGSEA. The CDR3 has 13 residues. As DNA, the CDR3 is TGCAGCGTGTTGGGACGTCGGCAAGAGACCCAGTACTTC. Translated: CSVLGRRQETQYF.

This clonotype appeared many times. V and J are TRBV7-2 and TRBJ2-7, with D uncertain. Trimming left V 5 bases short and J 2 bases short, with 10 bases between. The V gene's germline CDR1 is SGHTA and CDR2 FQGNSA. This CDR3 spans 13 amino acids. CDR3 protein: CASSPPGAYEQYF. The CDR3, as DNA: TGTGCCAGCAGCCCTCCTGGGGCCTACGAGCAGTACTTC.

The CDR3 DNA is TGCAGCGTCCCCGAAGGGTTCGCGCCCTATGGCTACACCTTC. It specifies CSVPEGFAPYGYTF. This chain links TRBV29-1 with TRBJ1-2; D is unresolved. The CDR3 length is 14 residues. Germline assignment: CDR1 SQVTM and CDR2 ANQGSEA. Trimming stripped 6 bases from V and 4 bases from J, with 18 bases between.

The chain uses TRBV27 and TRBJ1-5, with D unresolved. V gave up 5 bases and J gave up 0 bases, with 11 bases separating them. The CDR3 totals 15 residues. From germline, CDR1 is MNHEY and CDR2 SMNVEV (reference sequence). The CDR3 bases are TGTGCCAGCAGTCCCTCGGGCTATAGCAATCAGCCCCAGCATTTT. Its protein product is CASSPSGYSNQPQHF.

The chain recombines TRBV7-9 with TRBJ1-2, with D uncertain. The ends were cut back, 4 bases at V and 4 bases at J, with 10 bases in the middle. Germline values: CDR1 SEHNR, CDR2 FQNEAQ (reference sequence). The CDR3 length is 13 residues. In DNA, the CDR3 is TGTGCCAGCAGCTCGCAACAACTCTATGGCTACACCTTC. Encoded protein: CASSSQQLYGYTF.

The chain couples TRBV5-6 to TRBJ2-2; no clear D gene. The CDR3 has 16 residues. The germline V and J ends were trimmed by 0 bases and 0 bases, with 9 bases remaining between them. Germline CDR1 SGHDT, CDR2 YYEEEE. CDR3 nucleotides: TGTGCCAGCAGCTTGGAGCCGTTCGCGAACACCGGGGAGCTGTTTTTT. Encoded protein: CASSLEPFANTGELFF.

This clonotype has a handful of counts. As DNA, the CDR3 is TGTGCCAGCAATTCAGGGGGCGGATACTATGGCTACACCTTC. Protein: CASNSGGGYYGYTF. V and J are TRBV6-2 or TRBV6-3 and TRBJ1-2, with TRBD1 identical over 8 bases. The CDR3 loop spans 14 amino acids. V shed 7 bases and J 3 bases; nucleotides not matched to a gene: 7. Germline CDR1 reads MNHEY; CDR2 reads SVGEGT.

Only a few counts were recorded for this clonotype. The chain is built from TRBV19 and TRBJ2-7, with 9 positions matching TRBD1. The V gene's germline CDR1 is LNHDA and CDR2 SQIVND (reference sequence). V dropped 5 bases and J dropped 1; count of bases not matched to a gene: 9. The CDR3 is made up of 16 amino acids. The CDR3 here is CASSSGPGQGSYEQYF. CDR3 nucleotide sequence: TGTGCCAGTAGTTCGGGACCGGGACAGGGATCCTACGAGCAGTACTTC.

J is TRBJ2-3 and V is TRBV27; D unresolved. From germline, CDR1 is MNHEY and CDR2 SMNVEV (reference sequence). The CDR3 runs to 17 residues. V was pared by 2 bases and J by 1 base, with 16 bases between. The CDR3 DNA follows: TGTGCCAGCAGTTTAGGTGGGCCGAGCGAGGGCACAGATACGCAGTATTTT. Translating it yields CASSLGGPSEGTDTQYF.

The CDR3 region is CASSPKGQYTGELFF. CDR3 sequence (DNA): TGTGCCAGCAGCCCAAAGGGCCAATATACCGGGGAGCTGTTTTTT. The V gene is TRBV7-6, the J gene TRBJ2-2; D is unclear. Germline V lookup: CDR1 SGHVS, CDR2 FNYEAQ. V lost 5 bases and J lost 5, with 15 bases in between. This CDR3 region has 15 residues.

This clonotype appeared many times. At one of its ends the junction is not consistent with the germline gene, which may arise from a read error. CDR3 DNA: TGTGCTAGCAGCTACGGGACAGGGGGTACCACCGGGGAGCTGTTTTTT. The encoded protein is CASSYGTGGTTGELFF. The rearrangement joins TRBV7-7 to TRBJ2-2; TRBD1 matches at 11 bases. Germline CDR1 SSHAT, CDR2 FNYEAQ (reference sequence). The CDR3 covers 16 residues. The whole variable domain, filled in from reference TRBV7-7 and TRBJ2-2, reads GAGVSQSPRYKVTKRGQDVTLRCDPISSHATLYWYQQALGQGPEFLTYFNYEAQPDKSGLPSDRFSAERPEGSISTLTIQRTEQRDSAMYRCASSYGTGGTTGELFFGEGSRLTVL.

This clonotype came up a few times. This chain links TRBV5-8 with TRBJ2-7, with 8 bases that match TRBD1. Germline V lookup: CDR1 SGHTS, CDR2 YDEGEE. The CDR3 length is 15 residues. V shed 2 bases, J shed 4 bases, and the junction held 8 bases outside the gene matches. The DNA for the CDR3 is TGTGCCAGCAGCTTTCTCGGGACAGGTTTTTACGAGCAGTACTTC. Translated: CASSFLGTGFYEQYF.

This clonotype was observed a handful of times. The CDR3 nucleotides are TGTGCCAGCAGCCAAGGTTCTGGGCGAGGAACCTCTTACAATGAGCAGTTCTTC. This gives the protein CASSQGSGRGTSYNEQFF. The V and J genes are TRBV3-1 and TRBJ2-1, with D hard to call. Deletions cut 1 base from V and 4 bases from J, with 20 bases between. The CDR3 consists of 18 residues. Germline V lookup: CDR1 LGHDT, CDR2 YNNKEL (reference sequence).

The chain employs TRBV6-1 and TRBJ1-1, with D possibly TRBD1 on 6 matching bases. Germline V gene sequence: CDR1 MNHNS, CDR2 SASEGT. V gave up 6 bases and J gave up 6 bases, with 14 bases separating them. CDR3 length: 13 amino acids. CDR3 amino acids: CASRQGPDPEAFF. CDR3 sequence (DNA): TGTGCCAGCAGACAGGGACCAGACCCTGAAGCTTTCTTT.

A few counts support this clonotype. The V gene is TRBV14, the J gene TRBJ2-4; D uncertain. V lost 2 bases, J lost 1 base, and 6 bases lay in between. The CDR3 runs to 14 residues. Germline V gene sequence: CDR1 SGHDN, CDR2 FVKESK. The CDR3 region has the DNA TGTGCCAGCAGCCAAAGGCCGGCCAAAAACATTCAGTACTTC. The encoded protein is CASSQRPAKNIQYF.